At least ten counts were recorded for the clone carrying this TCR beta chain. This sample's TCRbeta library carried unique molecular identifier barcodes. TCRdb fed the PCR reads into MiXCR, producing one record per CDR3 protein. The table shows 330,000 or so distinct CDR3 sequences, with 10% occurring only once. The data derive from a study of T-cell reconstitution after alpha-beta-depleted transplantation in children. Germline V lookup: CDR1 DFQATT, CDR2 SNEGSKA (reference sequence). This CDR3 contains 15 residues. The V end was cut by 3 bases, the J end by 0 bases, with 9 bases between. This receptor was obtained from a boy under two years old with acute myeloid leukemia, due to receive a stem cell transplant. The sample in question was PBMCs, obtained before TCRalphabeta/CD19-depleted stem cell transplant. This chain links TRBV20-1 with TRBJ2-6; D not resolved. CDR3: CSASGDPSGANVLTF. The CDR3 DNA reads TGCAGTGCTAGTGGGGATCCCTCTGGGGCCAACGTCCTGACTTTC.